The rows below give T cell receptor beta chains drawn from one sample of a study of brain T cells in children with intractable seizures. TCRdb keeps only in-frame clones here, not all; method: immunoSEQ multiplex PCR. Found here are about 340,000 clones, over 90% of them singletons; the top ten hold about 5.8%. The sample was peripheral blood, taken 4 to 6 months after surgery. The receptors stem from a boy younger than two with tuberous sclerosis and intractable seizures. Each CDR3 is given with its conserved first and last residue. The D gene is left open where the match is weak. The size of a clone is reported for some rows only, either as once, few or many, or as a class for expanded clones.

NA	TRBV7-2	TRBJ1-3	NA	CASSLVGLMGNTIYF	TGTGCCAGCAGCTTAGTAGGGCTTATGGGAAACACCATATATTTT
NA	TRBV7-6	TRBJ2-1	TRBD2	CASSLSGRGGNEQFF	TGTGCCAGCAGCTTATCCGGGAGGGGCGGCAATGAGCAGTTCTTC
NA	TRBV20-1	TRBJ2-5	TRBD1	CSASVPDRQETQYF	TGCAGTGCTAGTGTCCCGGACAGGCAAGAGACCCAGTACTTC
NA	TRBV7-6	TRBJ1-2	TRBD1	CASSLAPDRDKGYTF	TGTGCCAGCAGCTTAGCCCCGGACAGGGACAAAGGCTACACCTTC
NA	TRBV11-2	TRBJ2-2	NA	CASSFLAPKRLASPGELFF	TGTGCCAGCAGCTTTCTTGCCCCGAAAAGACTCGCCTCCCCCGGGGAGCTGTTTTTT
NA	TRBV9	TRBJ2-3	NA	CASSAHLTDTQYF	TGTGCCAGCAGCGCACACCTTACAGATACGCAGTATTTT
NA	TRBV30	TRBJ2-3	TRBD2	CAWSINSGTSTDTQYF	TGTGCCTGGAGTATCAATAGCGGGACGAGCACAGATACGCAGTATTTT
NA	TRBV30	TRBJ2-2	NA	CAQQVGSGELFF	TGTGCCCAACAAGTGGGGTCCGGGGAGCTGTTTTTT
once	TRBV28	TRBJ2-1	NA	CASSPRGVYFSYNEQFF	TGTGCCAGCAGTCCCAGAGGGGTTTATTTCTCCTACAATGAGCAGTTCTTC
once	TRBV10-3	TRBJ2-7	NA	CAISESGFEQYF	TGTGCCATCAGTGAATCGGGGTTCGAGCAGTACTTC
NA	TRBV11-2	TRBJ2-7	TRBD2	CASSLAPKVEAGDSYEQYF	TGTGCCAGCAGCTTAGCTCCAAAGGTAGAAGCGGGAGACTCCTACGAGCAGTACTTC
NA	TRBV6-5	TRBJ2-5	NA	CASLQTGVETQYF	TGTGCCAGTCTCCAAACCGGGGTCGAGACCCAGTACTTC
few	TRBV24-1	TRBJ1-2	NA	CATSDLYGYTF	TGTGCCACCAGTGATTTGTATGGCTACACCTTC
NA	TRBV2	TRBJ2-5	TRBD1	CASSSDRGRETQYF	TGTGCCAGCAGTAGTGACAGGGGACGAGAGACCCAGTACTTC
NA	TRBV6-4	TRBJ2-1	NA	CASSGPSDYEQFF	TGTGCCAGCAGTGGCCCTAGCGACTATGAGCAGTTCTTC